The 22 T cell receptor beta chains reported below all come from one sample, sequenced in a study of blood T cell repertoires in COVID-19 (dated by TCRdb to the early 2020s). Library creation used the immunoSEQ multiplex PCR assay. TCRdb obtained this table from immuneACCESS and retained in-frame rearrangements with V and J assigned. These tables miss some clones; where compared with another copy, unresolved V genes account for less than half of the shortfall, and the remainder is unexplained. This sample comprises a few hundred thousand clones, roughly 91% of them detected only once. The ten top clones hold 0.6% of the sample. The sample consisted of PBMCs or T cells enriched from blood (not recorded which). Every receptor here comes from a man aged 18-30 years who had recovered from COVID-19.

The J gene is TRBJ1-4, the V gene TRBV5-6, with 8 bases lining up with TRBD1. Germline trimming cut 0 bases from V and 13 bases from J; bases unmatched to any gene: 11. This CDR3 is 15 amino acids long. The germline V gene has CDR1 SGHDT and CDR2 YYEEEE. CDR3 residues: CASSLGQGTKGRLFF. CDR3 nucleotide sequence: TGTGCCAGCAGCTTGGGACAGGGGACCAAGGGAAGACTGTTTTTT.

The genes are TRBV19 and TRBJ1-2; no definite D call. The germline V gene encodes CDR1 LNHDA and CDR2 SQIVND (reference sequence). The ends were cut back, 5 bases at V and 2 bases at J, with 12 bases in the middle. The CDR3 consists of 14 residues. The CDR3 DNA reads as TGTGCCAGTAGTGCCTTCGGGGTAAACTATGGCTACACCTTC. Protein product: CASSAFGVNYGYTF.

V and J are TRBV5-4 and TRBJ1-1, with D unresolved. CDR3 size: 13 residues. Deletions cut 3 bases from V and 3 bases from J, with 9 bases between. Germline assignment: CDR1 SGHNT and CDR2 YYREEE (reference sequence). CDR3 amino acids: CASSWAQDTEAFF. CDR3 nucleotides: TGTGCCAGCAGCTGGGCCCAGGACACTGAAGCTTTCTTT.

The chain recombines TRBV20-1 with TRBJ2-1; tentative D call: TRBD2 (6 bases). There are 14 residues in the CDR3. V was shortened by 3 bases and J by 3 bases, with 12 bases between the two germline ends. Germline-derived CDR1 and CDR2 are DFQATT and SNEGSKA (reference sequence). The CDR3 DNA reads as TGCAGTGCTAGTGAACTAGCCTACTACAATGAGCAGTTCTTC. This codes for CSASELAYYNEQFF.

This rearrangement joins TRBV3-1 (or the pseudogene TRBV3-2) to TRBJ1-2, with no clear D. CDR3 length: 15 amino acids. V was pared by 2 bases and J by 1 base, with 11 bases between. The germline V gene encodes CDR1 LGHDT and CDR2 YNNKEL (reference sequence). Here the CDR3 DNA reads TGTGCCAGCAGCCAACCGGGTACTCATAACTATGGCTACACCTTC. It codes for CASSQPGTHNYGYTF.

DNA for the CDR3: TGTGCCAGCAGGCAGGGGGCTCTCACTGAAGCTTTCTTT. It encodes CASRQGALTEAFF. The chain has TRBV7-2 and TRBJ1-1; 8 bases line up with TRBD1. This CDR3 region has 13 residues. Germline V gene data show CDR1 as SGHTA and CDR2 as FQGNSA. V shed 6 bases, J shed 4 bases, and the junction held 4 bases outside the gene matches.

This chain uses TRBV7-3 with TRBJ2-2; 11 nucleotides align to TRBD1. Per the germline V gene, CDR1 is SGHTA and CDR2 is FQGTGA. The CDR3 is 16 residues long. V was clipped by 2 bases and J by 6 bases; unmatched bases: 5. The CDR3 DNA reads as TGTGCCAGCAGCTTACTCGGACAGGGGGCGTCCGGGGAGCTGTTTTTT. It encodes CASSLLGQGASGELFF.

This clone was found once. V is TRBV19 and J is TRBJ1-1; no clear D gene. Germline assignment: CDR1 LNHDA and CDR2 SQIVND (reference sequence). The CDR3 consists of 16 residues. The V end lost 4 bases, the J end lost 2 bases, and 17 bases lay between the germline ends. CDR3 coding DNA: TGTGCCAGTAGTACCAATGTTCTGCAGGCAAACACTGAAGCTTTCTTT. Translating it yields CASSTNVLQANTEAFF.

The CDR3 region has the DNA TGTGCCAGCTCACCGGGACTAGCGGGAGGTCTGAATGAGCAGTTCTTC. Translated: CASSPGLAGGLNEQFF. The chain carries TRBV18 and TRBJ2-1; TRBD2 agrees at 15 bases. CDR3 length: 16 amino acids. V trimming: 3 bases; J trimming: 7 bases; junction bases outside the gene matches: 4. Germline CDR1 reads KGHSH; CDR2 reads LQKENI.

V gene TRBV2 combines with J gene TRBJ2-7, with TRBD1 identical over 7 bases. The V gene end was trimmed by 5 bases and the J gene end by 0 bases; junction bases not matched to a gene: 10. The germline CDR1 and CDR2 sequences are SNHLY and FYNNEI. CDR3 size: 16 residues. The CDR3 spells CASSRGQPINSYEQYF. CDR3 DNA: TGTGCCAGCAGTAGGGGACAGCCCATTAACTCCTACGAGCAGTACTTC.

V usage is TRBV5-1 and J usage is TRBJ2-7; TRBD2 aligns across 12 bases. This CDR3 is 15 amino acids long. Germline V lookup: CDR1 SGHRS, CDR2 YFSETQ. V lost 3 bases and J lost 6; bases outside the gene matches: 7. In DNA form, the CDR3 reads TGCGCCAGCAGCTCTCCACTAGCGGGAGGTTCCGAGCAGTACTTC. Protein product: CASSSPLAGGSEQYF.

A remark on this clone: Within the sample, other DNA sequences also encode this same CDR3. The chain uses TRBV9 and TRBJ1-5; tentative D call: TRBD1 (5 bases). The length of the CDR3 is 13 residues. The V end was cut by 2 bases, the J end by 7 bases, with 10 bases between. Germline V gene data show CDR1 as SGDLS and CDR2 as YYNGEE. CDR3 sequence: CASSVGGVQPQHF. CDR3 nucleotide sequence: TGTGCCAGCAGCGTGGGGGGTGTCCAGCCCCAGCATTTT. Drawing the rest from reference TRBV9 and TRBJ1-5, the complete variable domain is DSGVTQTPKHLITATGQRVTLRCSPRSGDLSVYWYQQSLDQGLQFLIQYYNGEERAKGNILERFSAQQFPDLHSELNLSSLELGDSALYFCASSVGGVQPQHFGDGTRLSIL.

This chain uses TRBV6-5 with TRBJ2-7; a weak D match, TRBD2 (5 bases). The germline V and J ends were trimmed by 4 bases and 7 bases, with 8 bases remaining between them. The CDR3 runs to 11 residues. Per germline, CDR1 MNHEY and CDR2 SVGAGI. The CDR3 nucleotides read TGTGCCAGCAGTTCTCGAGGGGAGCAGTACTTC. This gives the protein CASSSRGEQYF.

This clone has just one count. CDR3 in DNA: TGTGCCAGCAGCCCGTTAACAGCCACCTACGAGCAGTACTTC. This codes for CASSPLTATYEQYF. The chain is built from TRBV3-1 (or the pseudogene TRBV3-2) and TRBJ2-7; D gene uncertain. Germline V gives CDR1 LGHDT, CDR2 YNNKEL (reference sequence). The CDR3 covers 14 residues. The germline V and J ends were trimmed by 4 bases and 2 bases, with 12 bases remaining between them.

In this sample, this clone turned up once. The V call is TRBV15, the J call TRBJ1-6; D is unresolved. From germline, CDR1 is LNHNV and CDR2 YYDKDF (reference sequence). V was pared by 3 bases and J by 7 bases, with 7 bases between. CDR3 size: 13 residues. CDR3 coding DNA: TGTGCCACCAGCAGCAGAGGGAATTCACCCCTCCACTTT. Residues: CATSSRGNSPLHF.

V and J are TRBV3-1 (or the pseudogene TRBV3-2) and TRBJ1-3, with D possibly matching TRBD1 (6 bases). This CDR3 comprises 18 residues. Trimming shortened V by 0 bases and J by 0 bases, and 15 bases separated the two germline ends. The germline V gene encodes CDR1 LGHDT and CDR2 YNNKEL (reference sequence). The CDR3 bases are TGTGCCAGCAGCCAAGAAACCCTAGGACAGTACTCTGGAAACACCATATATTTT. It specifies CASSQETLGQYSGNTIYF.

This chain's CDR3 is CASSQDKTSGSDTQYF. The CDR3 DNA follows: TGTGCCAGCAGCCAAGATAAGACTAGCGGGAGCGATACGCAGTATTTT. The rearrangement uses TRBV4-2 and TRBJ2-3; 12 nucleotides line up with TRBD2. V lost 0 bases and J lost 6; bases outside the gene matches: 4. CDR3 length equals 16 residues. Germline V gives CDR1 LGHNA, CDR2 YNFKEQ.

The chain recombines TRBV29-1 with TRBJ2-3; 7 bases match TRBD2. CDR1 is SQVTM, CDR2 ANQGSEA, per germline. The J segment lost 2 bases and the V segment lost 1 base, leaving 3 bases of the junction unmatched. This CDR3 has 14 residues. The CDR3 DNA reads as TGCAGCGTTGAAGCTAGCGGAAACACAGATACGCAGTATTTT. Its translation is CSVEASGNTDTQYF.

V gene TRBV11-2 combines with J gene TRBJ2-1; TRBD2 matches at 7 bases. CDR1 is SGHAT and CDR2 is FQNNGV in the germline V gene. Unmatched junction bases numbered 7, after V lost 5 bases and J lost 6 bases. The length of the CDR3 is 14 residues. In DNA form, the CDR3 reads TGTGCCAGCAGCCGGGACTATCAGAGCAATGAGCAGTTCTTC. Translating it yields CASSRDYQSNEQFF.

The J gene is TRBJ2-1, the V gene TRBV5-5; possibly TRBD1 for D (5 bases). Germline-derived CDR1 and CDR2 are SGHKS and YYEKEE (reference sequence). Trimming shortened V by 0 bases and J by 7 bases, and 17 bases separated the two germline ends. CDR3 size: 16 residues. CDR3 amino acids: CASSLGGLRSRNEQFF. DNA for the CDR3: TGTGCCAGCAGCTTGGGGGGCCTTAGGTCGCGAAATGAGCAGTTCTTC.

CDR3 sequence (DNA): TGTGCCAGCAGTTACTCACCAGGGGGCGGGTATGAGCAGTTCTTC. It yields the protein CASSYSPGGGYEQFF. The chain employs TRBV6-5 and TRBJ2-1; 8 nucleotides line up with TRBD1. CDR1 MNHEY and CDR2 SVGAGI come from the germline V gene. V was pared by 0 bases and J by 8 bases, with 6 bases of the junction left unmatched. This CDR3 is built from 15 residues.

The rearrangement joins TRBV2 to TRBJ2-1; 7 bases are shared with TRBD1. The V gene's germline CDR1 is SNHLY and CDR2 FYNNEI. Trimming took 6 bases from V and 9 from J; bases not matched to a gene: 11. The CDR3 covers 14 residues. For the CDR3, the DNA is TGTGCCAGCAGGACTGGACACAGGGGCGGTGAGCAGTTCTTC. It translates to CASRTGHRGGEQFF.